These 22 T cell receptor beta chains were sequenced from one sample in a study of blood T cells in healthy people across ages. Then a second PCR, running about 7 to 11 cycles, was carried out with a sample-barcoded 5' primer and a J-beta primer mix. TCRdb ran MiXCR on the 5' RACE reads and lists one entry per CDR3 protein. This table holds fewer than 800,000 distinct CDR3 sequences, 25% found once. These same data were also listed under a study on T cells of mothers and their children.

Material for sequencing was blood. Source of these receptors: a boy younger than 18 in good health.

This clonotype was detected a few times. V usage is TRBV6-5 and J usage is TRBJ2-5, with a weak D call TRBD2 (6 bases). This CDR3 region has 16 residues. The germline V gene encodes CDR1 MNHEY and CDR2 SVGAGI. V was shortened by 1 base and J by 3 bases, with 15 bases between the two germline ends. CDR3 DNA sequence: TGTGCCAGCAGTTACTTCGCGGGAAGGTTTAAAGAGACCCAGTACTTC. Its translation is CASSYFAGRFKETQYF.

The chain employs TRBV20-1 and TRBJ1-1; tentative D call: TRBD1 (5 bases). V lost 6 bases, J lost 11 bases, and 22 bases lay in between. CDR1 and CDR2 from the germline V gene are DFQATT and SNEGSKA (reference sequence). The CDR3 is made up of 13 amino acids. In nucleotides, the CDR3 is TGCAGTGCGTCTAACCGGGACCCCCCTCGGGCTTTCTTT. It encodes CSASNRDPPRAFF.

This clonotype has more than one count but fewer than ten. V and J are TRBV7-2 and TRBJ2-7; D gene ambiguous. Between the trimmed V and J ends, which lost 6 bases and 5 bases, there was a span of 11 bases. CDR1 SGHTA and CDR2 FQGNSA come from the germline V gene. CDR3 length: 12 amino acids. This CDR3 is CASRIVGNEQYF. CDR3 nucleotides: TGTGCCAGCAGAATCGTCGGCAACGAGCAGTACTTC.

This CDR3 reads CASSRRTGAETQYF. For the CDR3, the DNA is TGTGCCAGCAGCCGCCGGACAGGGGCGGAGACCCAGTACTTC. V is TRBV7-2 and J is TRBJ2-5; 9 bases map to TRBD1. Unmatched junction bases numbered 6, after V lost 5 bases and J lost 5 bases. Germline loops: CDR1 SGHTA, CDR2 FQGNSA. CDR3 length: 14 residues.

A word on this clonotype: Given the absence of the conserved phenylalanine or tryptophan at the CDR3 end, a read error is likely. This chain connects TRBV12-5 to TRBJ1-5, with D maybe TRBD1 (5 bases). Germline CDR1 is LGHNT and CDR2 is FRNRAP. This CDR3 region has 13 residues. Trimming cost V 5 bases and J 0 bases, with 5 bases left between them. The CDR3 region is CASGTGSNQPQHL. The CDR3 coding sequence is TGTGCTAGTGGTACAGGTAGCAATCAGCCCCAGCATCTT.

A remark on this clonotype: This is likely a read error, given that the CDR3 carries no conserved phenylalanine or tryptophan at its end. The DNA is omitted, as the CDR3 cannot be located on it reliably, and the CDR3 follows TCRdb's listing. The V and J genes are TRBV29-1 and TRBJ2-1; TRBD2, the table's D call, was not compared with the DNA. The CDR3 has 13 amino acids, counting both end residues. Germline lookup yields CDR1 SQVTM and CDR2 ANQGSEA. Here the CDR3 reads CSPVIAGEIWPFS.

J is TRBJ1-6 and V is TRBV12-3 or TRBV12-4, with D possibly TRBD1 on 5 matching bases. Trimming pared 6 bases from V and 5 bases from J, leaving 14 bases between. The CDR3 has 15 amino acids. CDR3 coding DNA: TGTGCCAGCAGCCCACGGGGGTGGAATAATTCACCCCTCCACTTT. Protein: CASSPRGWNNSPLHF.

The chain joins TRBV7-3 to TRBJ2-1, with 8 nucleotides matching TRBD2. The CDR3 consists of 15 residues. J gave up 8 bases and V 2 bases, and 8 bases lay outside the gene matches. Germline V gene lookup returns CDR1 SGHTA and CDR2 FQGTGA. The CDR3 loop is CASSLAGGFWDEQFF. CDR3 sequence (DNA): TGTGCCAGCAGCTTAGCGGGGGGCTTCTGGGATGAGCAGTTCTTC.

CDR3 coding DNA: TGTGCCAGCAGTTACGATCTTAAGGCACGTCCGGGACTAGCGACCTACGAGCAGTACTTC. It encodes CASSYDLKARPGLATYEQYF. The chain combines TRBV6-2 or TRBV6-3 with TRBJ2-7; 10 nucleotides match TRBD2. The CDR3 is 20 residues long. The V gene end was trimmed by 2 bases and the J gene end by 2 bases; junction bases not matched to a gene: 18. Per germline, CDR1 MNHEY and CDR2 SVGEGT.

This clonotype appeared a single time. The V call is TRBV7-2, the J call TRBJ2-5; 11 positions agree with TRBD2. The junction had 5 bases not matched to a gene; V was cut back by 1 base and J by 4 bases. The CDR3 totals 16 residues. Germline CDR1 SGHTA, CDR2 FQGNSA. The CDR3 region is CASSLELAGASETQYF. In DNA, the CDR3 is TGTGCCAGCAGCTTAGAACTAGCGGGGGCCTCAGAGACCCAGTACTTC.

This chain connects TRBV20-1 to TRBJ2-1; TRBD2 matches 11 bases. The CDR3 has 16 residues. Trimming took 4 bases from V and 1 from J; bases not matched to a gene: 6. Germline lookup yields CDR1 DFQATT and CDR2 SNEGSKA (reference sequence). This CDR3 is CSANSLAGGSYNEQFF. The CDR3 DNA sequence: TGCAGTGCTAATTCCTTAGCGGGAGGGTCCTACAATGAGCAGTTCTTC.

The chain recombines TRBV27 with TRBJ2-5, with a weak D call TRBD1 (5 bases). CDR1 is MNHEY, CDR2 SMNVEV, per germline (reference sequence). V was pared by 3 bases and J by 4 bases, with 9 bases between. CDR3 size: 13 residues. The CDR3, as DNA: TGTGCCAGCAGTTTTCGAAGGGGAGAGACCCAGTACTTC. This translates into CASSFRRGETQYF.

In this sample, this clonotype turned up once. This chain connects TRBV9 to TRBJ1-1, with D hard to call. CDR1 is SGDLS, CDR2 YYNGEE, per germline. V dropped 9 bases and J dropped 1 base, with 13 bases sitting between them. This CDR3 spans 13 amino acids. The CDR3 DNA reads as TGTGCCACAGCCACGAGCCCGAACACTGAAGCTTTCTTT. It translates to CATATSPNTEAFF.

This clonotype was found a few times. V and J are TRBV4-2 and TRBJ2-2; D is unclear. CDR1 LGHNA and CDR2 YNFKEQ come from the germline V gene. V shed 0 bases and J shed 1 base, with 6 bases lying between them. CDR3 length: 15 amino acids. This chain's CDR3 is CASSQDDGNTGELFF. In nucleotides, the CDR3 is TGTGCCAGCAGCCAAGATGACGGGAACACCGGGGAGCTGTTTTTT.

This clonotype was picked up a small number of times. The chain carries TRBV4-2 and TRBJ2-1; the D gene is possibly TRBD2 (5 bases). Per the germline V gene, CDR1 is LGHNA and CDR2 is YNFKEQ. V shed 1 base and J shed 4 bases, with 14 bases lying between them. The CDR3 spans 16 residues. The CDR3 loop reads CASSQGLGLAYNEQFF. As DNA, the CDR3 is TGTGCCAGCAGCCAAGGACTGGGCCTAGCATACAATGAGCAGTTCTTC.

This clonotype was counted a few times. CDR3 sequence (DNA): TGTGCCAGCAGTACGGGACAGAATCAGCCCCAGCATTTT. Translated: CASSTGQNQPQHF. The chain is built from TRBV12-3 or TRBV12-4 and TRBJ1-5; TRBD1 agrees at 7 bases. Trimming removed 5 bases from V and 4 bases from J; junction bases left unmatched: 2. The CDR3 has 13 amino acids.

This chain links TRBV19 with TRBJ2-7; D remains ambiguous. The CDR3 runs to 13 residues. CDR1 is LNHDA, CDR2 SQIVND, per germline (reference sequence). The V gene lost 6 bases and the J gene lost 6 bases, with 15 bases spanning the gap. The chain's CDR3 is CASRKSVRGEQYF. For the CDR3, the DNA is TGTGCCAGTAGAAAGAGTGTACGCGGCGAGCAGTACTTC. Drawing the rest from reference TRBV19 and TRBJ2-7, the complete variable domain is DGGITQSPKYLFRKEGQNVTLSCEQNLNHDAMYWYRQDPGQGLRLIYYSQIVNDFQKGDIAEGYSVSREKKESFPLTVTSAQKNPTAFYLCASRKSVRGEQYFGPGTRLTVT.

The chain carries TRBV2 and TRBJ2-5, with 7 nucleotides matching TRBD2. The CDR3 extends over 15 amino acids. Trimming removed 10 bases from V and 4 bases from J; junction bases left unmatched: 15. Germline V gene data show CDR1 as SNHLY and CDR2 as FYNNEI. For the CDR3, the DNA is TGTGCCAAACTAGCGTCTAACACGACCGGAGAGACCCAGTACTTC. It translates to CAKLASNTTGETQYF.

This chain connects TRBV14 to TRBJ2-5; 7 bases align to TRBD1. V shed 6 bases and J 0 bases; nucleotides not matched to a gene: 10. This CDR3 has 16 residues. Germline values: CDR1 SGHDN, CDR2 FVKESK. The CDR3 reads CASSYTGAPYQETQYF. DNA for the CDR3: TGTGCCAGCAGTTATACAGGGGCGCCGTACCAAGAGACCCAGTACTTC. The full variable domain, its missing parts supplied by reference TRBV14 and TRBJ2-5, is EAGVTQFPSHSVIEKGQTVTLRCDPISGHDNLYWYRRVMGKEIKFLLHFVKESKQDESGMPNNRFLAERTGGTYSTLKVQPAELEDSGVYFCASSYTGAPYQETQYFGPGTRLLVL.

The gene calls are TRBV12-3 or TRBV12-4 and TRBJ2-7; possibly TRBD2 for D (5 bases). Trimming cost V 4 bases and J 6 bases, with 10 bases left between them. CDR3 length: 12 amino acids. The CDR3 DNA sequence: TGTGCCAGCAGTTCGGTAGCGTCCGAGCAGTACTTC. It specifies CASSSVASEQYF.

This chain connects TRBV28 to TRBJ2-5; 7 positions agree with TRBD1. TRBJ2-7 matches the DNA end more closely, so the J call is doubtful. This CDR3 contains 15 residues. Germline V gene data show CDR1 as MDHEN and CDR2 as SYDVKM. The CDR3 DNA is TGTGCCAGCACTATAGGGGACAGCCCATCCTACGAGCAGTACTTC. Translating it yields CASTIGDSPSYEQYF.

V is TRBV6-1 and J is TRBJ2-1; maybe TRBD2 (7 bases). The DNA matches TRBJ2-7 better at its end, which makes the J call doubtful. Germline loops: CDR1 MNHNS, CDR2 SASEGT. This CDR3 has 14 residues. CDR3 amino acids: CASRTGGGSREQYF. DNA for the CDR3: TGTGCCAGTAGGACTGGCGGGGGCTCTCGCGAGCAGTACTTC.